This T cell receptor beta chain was identified in a study of T-cell memory formation after mild COVID-19. Study-wide context: Largely donor-specific TCR clusters were found. Findings and caveats of the study: Pre-infection memory showed some responding clones, and this suggested that cross-reactive memory joined. Clones contracting over day 15 to 85 were CD4/CD8 balanced, with later expanders leaning CD4+. Clonal second-wave expansions that peaked on day 37 had unconfirmed SARS-CoV-2 specificity.

TCRdb processed the 5' RACE reads anew with MiXCR; each CDR3 protein has one entry. This table has a few hundred thousand distinct CDR3 sequences, 20% to 30% appearing once. As concerns this clonotype: Its antigen remains unidentified.

Sequencing was done on a sample of PBMCs or a T cell subset sorted from them (not recorded which). The TCR originated in an adult woman who had mild COVID-19 (a few samples of this study predate the infection). Cell type and time point are not known.

In DNA form, the CDR3 reads TGCAGCGTTGGCGGAACACACAAAGAGAGCACAGATACGCAGTATTTT. It specifies CSVGGTHKESTDTQYF. The chain joins TRBV29-1 to TRBJ2-3; no clear D gene. Germline loops: CDR1 SQVTM, CDR2 ANQGSEA. V dropped 4 bases and J dropped 0 bases, with 17 bases sitting between them. This CDR3 contains 16 residues.